One and the same sample provided the 28 T cell receptor beta chains below, sequenced in a study of tumor-infiltrating lymphocytes in primary liver carcinoma. Total RNA (around 0.45 ug) served as template for TCR beta cDNA synthesis primed by a constant-region primer. Three-round nested multiplex PCR performed with slightly modified ARM-PCR produced the TCR beta libraries. Rounds one and two of PCR, each of 10 cycles, were primed with TRBV1-TRBV30 forward primers and a C-beta reverse primer. TCRdb reanalysed the multiplex PCR reads using MiXCR and keeps one entry per CDR3 protein. The table records 200,000 or so distinct CDR3 sequences, roughly 61% of them present only once. Germline DNA was extracted too, while blood RNA derived from unsorted whole blood. Specimen: peripheral blood. Receptors were obtained from a woman in her fifties or sixties with primary liver carcinoma and hepatitis B virus infection.

There are a few counts of this clonotype. The chain combines TRBV7-9 with TRBJ1-2, with a weak D call TRBD1 (5 bases). The CDR3 covers 12 residues. CDR1 is SEHNR, CDR2 FQNEAQ, per germline (reference sequence). V lost 3 bases and J 5 bases, leaving 7 bases between the germline ends. The CDR3 region has the DNA TGTGCCAGCAGCTTTCGACAGTATGGCTACACCTTC. Translation: CASSFRQYGYTF.

About this clonotype: The junction does not match germline at one end; this may be a read error. The chain has TRBV29-1 and TRBJ1-2, with TRBD1 as a possible D gene (5 bases). The CDR3 loop spans 13 amino acids. Germline V CDR1 and CDR2: SQVTM, ANQGSEA. The CDR3: CSVKEGEWNGYTF. The CDR3 DNA is TGCAGCGTTAAAGAAGGGGAGTGGAATGGCTATACCTTC.

With regard to this clonotype: This could be a read error, since a much larger clone is one nucleotide away. CDR3 residues: CASSSGGLSNQSQHF. For the CDR3, the DNA is TGCGCCAGCAGCTCCGGGGGTCTTAGCAATCAGTCCCAGCATTTT. V is TRBV5-1 and J is TRBJ1-5, with D possibly matching TRBD1 (5 bases). This CDR3 spans 15 amino acids. Germline V gene lookup returns CDR1 SGHRS and CDR2 YFSETQ.

The CDR3 DNA is TGTGCCAGCAGGCTACAGGGGGCAGGCGAGCAGTACTTC. Protein sequence: CASRLQGAGEQYF. The chain carries TRBV28 and TRBJ2-7, with 9 nucleotides matching TRBD1. The germline V gene encodes CDR1 MDHEN and CDR2 SYDVKM. This CDR3 is built from 13 residues. J gave up 6 bases and V 6 bases, and 6 bases lay outside the gene matches.

As for this clonotype: The junction departs from the called germline gene at one end, perhaps through a read error. The gene calls are TRBV11-2 and TRBJ2-1; D gene ambiguous. The length of the CDR3 is 15 residues. CDR1 and CDR2 (germline): SGHAT, FQNNGV. CDR3 DNA: TGTGCCAGCAGCAAGTACCATAACTCCTACAATGAGCGGTTCTTC. Encoded protein: CASSKYHNSYNERFF.

Points on this clonotype: A much bigger clone sits one base away, suggesting this may be a read error. This rearrangement joins TRBV28 to TRBJ1-2; D unclear. Germline values: CDR1 MDHEN, CDR2 SYDVKM. Trimming took off 7 bases at V and 7 bases at J, with 16 bases between the two ends. CDR3 length equals 13 residues. This CDR3 reads CASNLTWSGGYTF. The DNA for the CDR3 is TGTGCCAGCAATCTCACCTGGTCGGGTGGCTACACCTTC.

A note on this clonotype: The junction departs from germline at one end; a sequencing error may be responsible. The DNA for the CDR3 is TGCAGCGTTGAATGGGGCCTAGCTGGAGGGCTCTACGAGCGGTACTTC. This codes for CSVEWGLAGGLYERYF. The chain carries TRBV29-1 and TRBJ2-7, with D perhaps matching TRBD2 (6 bases). Germline V gene sequence: CDR1 SQVTM, CDR2 ANQGSEA. The CDR3 runs 16 residues.

The chain employs TRBV5-1 and TRBJ1-1; TRBD1 matches 10 bases. The J segment lost 0 bases and the V segment lost 4 bases, leaving 18 bases of the junction unmatched. Per germline, CDR1 SGHRS and CDR2 YFSETQ. This CDR3 is 20 amino acids long. The CDR3 region is CASSIGGVRDRGPMNTEAFF. The CDR3 region has the DNA TGCGCCAGCAGCATCGGAGGGGTACGGGACAGGGGACCCATGAACACTGAAGCTTTCTTT.

This clonotype was counted between two and nine times. A much larger clone lies a single base off, so this may be a read error. The chain uses TRBV6-5 and TRBJ2-5; D is uncertain. CDR3 length equals 15 residues. Germline V gives CDR1 MNHEY, CDR2 SVGAGI. The CDR3 loop reads CANSYSIGPRETQYF. As DNA, the CDR3 is TGTGCCAACAGTTACTCGATCGGTCCAAGGGAGACCCAGTACTTC.

This clonotype was seen just once. The junction differs from germline at one of its ends, possibly a read error. The gene calls are TRBV4-1 and TRBJ1-1, with unresolved D. Germline loops: CDR1 MGHRA, CDR2 YSYEKL. The CDR3 length is 15 residues. The CDR3 coding sequence is TGCGCCAGCGGCCAAGTTGGCAGCCTTAACACTGAAGCTTTCTTT. It yields the protein CASGQVGSLNTEAFF.

Details on this clonotype: A junction boundary mismatches the germline segment, possibly from a read error. The rearrangement uses TRBV6-5 and TRBJ2-1; a weak D match, TRBD1 (6 bases). This CDR3 has 15 residues. Germline CDR1 reads MNHEY; CDR2 reads SVGAGI. This chain's CDR3 is CANSPGQPTYNERFF. The CDR3 nucleotides are TGTGCCAACAGTCCCGGACAGCCGACCTACAATGAGCGGTTCTTC.

This clonotype occurred a few times. J is TRBJ2-7 and V is TRBV14; no reliable D call. V was pared by 0 bases and J by 2 bases, with 14 bases between. This CDR3 region has 16 residues. Per germline, CDR1 SGHDN and CDR2 FVKESK. The CDR3 here is CASSQDIFDGTYEQYF. The CDR3 coding sequence is TGTGCCAGCAGCCAAGATATTTTCGACGGAACCTACGAGCAGTACTTC.

As to this clonotype: Since a much larger clone is just one base distant, this may be a read error. V usage is TRBV6-1 and J usage is TRBJ2-7; 10 positions match TRBD1. Germline lookup yields CDR1 MNHNS and CDR2 SASEGT. Losses at the gene ends were 3 bases for V and 3 bases for J; bases not matched to a gene: 2. This CDR3 spans 14 amino acids. The CDR3 loop reads CASSEGDRGYEQYF. The CDR3 DNA reads as TGTGCCAGCAGTGAGGGGGACAGGGGCTACGAGCAGTACTTC.

Concerning this clonotype: The junction differs from germline at one of its ends, possibly a read error. V is TRBV6-1 and J is TRBJ2-7; 7 positions match TRBD1. Germline CDR1 reads MNHNS; CDR2 reads SASEGT. This CDR3 region has 16 residues. The CDR3 loop is CASSTTGARSSYEQYF. The CDR3 region has the DNA TGTGCCAGCAGTACTACAGGGGCCCGCAGCTCCTACGAGCAGTATTTC.

For this clonotype: Without the conserved terminal phenylalanine or tryptophan, this CDR3 likely stems from a read error. The chain employs TRBV4-2 and TRBJ2-1, with a possible D match to TRBD2 (5 bases). The germline gives CDR1 LGHNA, CDR2 YNFKEQ. This CDR3 is 13 amino acids long. V was pared by 6 bases and J by 1 base, with 7 bases between. The CDR3 nucleotides read TGTGCCAGCAGTACTAGTTCCTACAATGAGCAGTTCCTC. It specifies CASSTSSYNEQFL.

This chain uses TRBV5-1 with TRBJ2-7; D unclear. From germline, CDR1 is SGHRS and CDR2 YFSETQ. CDR3 length: 16 residues. The germline V and J ends were trimmed by 0 bases and 5 bases, with 18 bases remaining between them. The CDR3 DNA follows: TGCGCCAGCAGCTTGGAGGGTAGGGATCCCGGCGACGAGCAGTACTTC. Protein: CASSLEGRDPGDEQYF.

Remarks on this clonotype: Given a much more abundant clone one base away, this may be a read error. The CDR3 loop reads CVSSGDRLSNQPQHF. The CDR3 DNA follows: TGTGTCAGCAGTGGGGACAGATTATCCAATCAGCCCCAGCATTTT. The gene calls are TRBV12-3 or TRBV12-4 and TRBJ1-5; 7 bases line up with TRBD1. This CDR3 is built from 15 residues.

As regards this clonotype: A much larger clonotype is one base distant, so this may be a read error. The V gene is TRBV6-5, the J gene TRBJ2-3; TRBD1 or TRBD2 may be the D gene (6 bases each). The CDR3 has 16 amino acids. Per the germline V gene, CDR1 is MNHEY and CDR2 is SVGAGI. The DNA for the CDR3 is TGTGCCAGCAGTTACAGGGGCCGGGGGAGGACAGATATGCAGTATTTT. It specifies CASSYRGRGRTDMQYF.

The J gene is TRBJ1-2, the V gene TRBV30, with D hard to call. This CDR3 spans 13 amino acids. Between the trimmed V and J ends, which lost 4 bases and 8 bases, there was a span of 17 bases. The V gene's germline CDR1 is GTSNPN and CDR2 SVGIG (reference sequence). The CDR3 sequence: CAWNNSNDRGYTF. The CDR3 DNA sequence: TGTGCCTGGAATAATTCAAATGATCGAGGCTACACCTTC.

In this sample, this clonotype turned up many times. The CDR3 sequence: CASSLEAGGTQPQHF. The DNA for the CDR3 is TGTGCCAGCAGCTTAGAAGCAGGGGGTACTCAGCCCCAGCATTTT. V is TRBV11-2 and J is TRBJ1-5, with TRBD1 matching 7 bases. The CDR3 consists of 15 residues. The trim removed 0 bases at V and 6 bases at J, leaving 5 bases unmatched. CDR1 and CDR2 from the germline V gene are SGHAT and FQNNGV.

This CDR3 reads CSAQEGNYGYTF. The CDR3 nucleotides are TGCAGCGCCCAAGAGGGGAACTATGGCTACACCTTC. The J gene is TRBJ1-2, the V gene TRBV29-1; D possibly corresponds to TRBD1 (5 bases). V was cut by 7 bases and J by 2 bases, with 11 bases left in between. The germline V gene has CDR1 SQVTM and CDR2 ANQGSEA. The CDR3 has 12 residues.

This clonotype was observed once. Given a much more abundant clone one base away, this may be a read error. The chain has TRBV4-1 and TRBJ2-6; the D gene is possibly TRBD2 (6 bases). The CDR3 sequence is 17 residues long. Trimming took 7 bases from V and 0 from J, leaving 16 bases between them. CDR1 and CDR2 (germline): MGHRA, YSYEKL. CDR3 sequence (DNA): TGCGCCAGCACACAGGAGGGGTTTCACTCTGGGGCCAACGTCCTGACTTTC. Its protein product is CASTQEGFHSGANVLTF.

Only one count was recorded for this clonotype. Being one base from a much bigger clone, this may be a read error. The chain combines TRBV12-3 or TRBV12-4 with TRBJ2-2, with TRBD2 matching over 8 bases. The CDR3 contains 14 residues. V lost 3 bases, J lost 5 bases, and 2 bases stayed unmatched. CDR3 sequence: CASSLREETGELFF. DNA of the CDR3: TGTGCCAGCAGTTTGCGGGAGGAGACCGGGGAGCTGTTTTTT.

In the case of this clonotype: One end of the junction does not line up with germline, which may come from a read error. The rearrangement links TRBV12-3 or TRBV12-4 to TRBJ2-2, with 9 bases lining up with TRBD2. The CDR3 covers 14 residues. In DNA, the CDR3 is TGTGCCAGCAGCTCGGGACTAGCCAACGGGGAGCTGTTGTTT. Translating it yields CASSSGLANGELLF.

This clonotype was counted ten times or more. The J gene is TRBJ2-1, the V gene TRBV4-1; 7 bases line up with TRBD2. The CDR3 has 17 amino acids. Germline trimming cut 0 bases from V and 2 bases from J; bases unmatched to any gene: 7. CDR1 is MGHRA, CDR2 YSYEKL, per germline. The CDR3 is CASSQDPPGLTYNEQFF. The CDR3 nucleotides read TGCGCCAGCAGCCAAGATCCACCGGGACTAACCTACAATGAGCAGTTCTTC.

As for this clonotype: A read error may account for a junction end that differs from germline. V usage is TRBV11-2 and J usage is TRBJ2-3; D remains ambiguous. This CDR3 has 13 residues. Germline V gene sequence: CDR1 SGHAT, CDR2 FQNNGV. CDR3 DNA: TGTGCCAGCAGCTTATATCGAGTAGATACACAGTATTTT. Its protein product is CASSLYRVDTQYF.

This clonotype came up once. A read error may account for a junction end that differs from germline. The J gene is TRBJ2-7, the V gene TRBV7-9, with a weak D call TRBD2 (5 bases). Germline CDR1 reads SEHNR; CDR2 reads FQNEAQ (reference sequence). This CDR3 has 12 amino acids. The DNA for the CDR3 is TGTGCCTTAAGCGGCAATTCCTACGGGCAGTACTTC. Protein sequence: CALSGNSYGQYF.

This clonotype came up many times. This chain connects TRBV30 to TRBJ2-1; D is unresolved. The CDR3 is made up of 15 amino acids. V was trimmed by 0 bases and J by 1 base, leaving 10 bases between them. Germline CDR1 is GTSNPN and CDR2 is SVGIG (reference sequence). The CDR3 protein is CAWSVQVGSYNEQFF. For the CDR3, the DNA is TGTGCCTGGAGTGTACAAGTAGGATCCTACAATGAGCAGTTCTTC.